This TCR beta chain was recorded in a study of T cells in localized non-small cell lung cancer. Whole-study results and caveats: Within adjacent lung there appeared a median about 54 of the top 100 tumor clones. Sequencing was restricted to one tumor region; therefore, heterogeneity remains possible. Greater blood T cell density accompanied longer overall survival.

The repertoire was sequenced with immunoSEQ multiplex PCR; TCRdb's copy has only in-frame clones and lacks some. The sample lists around 30,000 clones; approximately 90% were seen once. Comment on this clone: What it binds is unknown.

This specimen consisted of peripheral blood, obtained before any cancer treatment. This TCR derives from a female donor of 60 years or more with stage III squamous cell lung carcinoma.

Written as DNA, the CDR3 is TGTGCCAGTAGCCTCAAAGGGCCTACAGGGGGAACTCTCTACGACGAGCAGTACTTC. Residues: CASSLKGPTGGTLYDEQYF. This chain uses TRBV19 with TRBJ2-7; 8 nucleotides line up with TRBD1. J lost 5 bases, V lost 6 bases, and 24 bases had no gene match. Per the germline V gene, CDR1 is LNHDA and CDR2 is SQIVND (reference sequence). This CDR3 has 19 amino acids.